This entry describes one T cell receptor (beta chain). Use of 60 Vbeta and 13 Jbeta primers characterized the PCR. The assay was immunoSEQ multiplex PCR, and TCRdb's table has in-frame clones only and misses some. Seen here are some 200,000 clones, approximately 84% observed once, and the top ten hold 3.8%. V lost 2 bases to trimming and J lost 10 bases, with 15 bases between them. Germline CDR1 is MNHNS and CDR2 is SASEGT. This CDR3 is 14 amino acids long. The data were obtained in a study of cytomegalovirus exposure and HLA in healthy donors. The chain carries TRBV6-1 and TRBJ2-1; TRBD2 is a possible D gene (5 bases). The receptor was derived from a man aged 45-65 years in good health and CMV-seronegative. The sample taken for sequencing was PBMCs. The CDR3, as DNA: TGTGCCAGCAGTGAACGGCAACCCGGGGAGGAGCAGTTCTTC. Its protein is CASSERQPGEEQFF.